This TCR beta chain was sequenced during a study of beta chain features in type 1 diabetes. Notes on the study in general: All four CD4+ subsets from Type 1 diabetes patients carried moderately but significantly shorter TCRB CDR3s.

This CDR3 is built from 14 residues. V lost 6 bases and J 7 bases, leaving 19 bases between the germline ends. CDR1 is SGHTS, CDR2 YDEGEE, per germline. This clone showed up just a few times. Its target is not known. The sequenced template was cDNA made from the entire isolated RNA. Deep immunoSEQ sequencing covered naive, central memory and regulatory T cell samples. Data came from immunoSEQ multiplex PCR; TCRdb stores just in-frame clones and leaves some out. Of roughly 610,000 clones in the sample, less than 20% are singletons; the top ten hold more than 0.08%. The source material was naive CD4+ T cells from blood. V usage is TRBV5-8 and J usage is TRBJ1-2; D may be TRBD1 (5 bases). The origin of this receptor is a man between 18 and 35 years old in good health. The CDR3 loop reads CASTLTLRVGGYTF. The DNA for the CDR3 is TGTGCCAGCACTCTGACCCTCAGGGTGGGTGGCTACACCTTC.